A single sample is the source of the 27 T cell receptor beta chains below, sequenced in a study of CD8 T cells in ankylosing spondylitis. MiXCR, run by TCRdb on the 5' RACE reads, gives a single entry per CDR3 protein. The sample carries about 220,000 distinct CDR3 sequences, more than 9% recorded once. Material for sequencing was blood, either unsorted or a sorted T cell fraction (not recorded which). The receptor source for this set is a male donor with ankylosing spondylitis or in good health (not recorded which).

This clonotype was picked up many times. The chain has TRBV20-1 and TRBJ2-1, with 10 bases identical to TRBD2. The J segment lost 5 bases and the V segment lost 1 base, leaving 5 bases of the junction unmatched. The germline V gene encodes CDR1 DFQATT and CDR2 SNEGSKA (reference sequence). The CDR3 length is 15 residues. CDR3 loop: CSARVLAGANNEQFF. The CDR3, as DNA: TGCAGTGCTAGAGTCCTAGCGGGGGCGAACAATGAGCAGTTCTTC.

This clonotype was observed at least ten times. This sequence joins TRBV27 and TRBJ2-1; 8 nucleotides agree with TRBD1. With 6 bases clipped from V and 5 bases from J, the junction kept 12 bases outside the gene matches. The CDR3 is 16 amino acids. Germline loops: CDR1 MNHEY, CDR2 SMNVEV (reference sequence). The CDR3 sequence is CASRSTGGFWDNEQFF. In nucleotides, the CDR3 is TGTGCCAGCAGGTCTACAGGGGGATTTTGGGACAATGAGCAGTTCTTC.

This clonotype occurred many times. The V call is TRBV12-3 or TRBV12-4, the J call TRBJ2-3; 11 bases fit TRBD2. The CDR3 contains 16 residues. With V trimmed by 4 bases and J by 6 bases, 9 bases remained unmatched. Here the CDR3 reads CASSSTSGGRSDTQYF. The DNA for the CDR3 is TGTGCCAGCAGTTCTACTAGCGGGGGACGTTCTGATACGCAGTATTTT.

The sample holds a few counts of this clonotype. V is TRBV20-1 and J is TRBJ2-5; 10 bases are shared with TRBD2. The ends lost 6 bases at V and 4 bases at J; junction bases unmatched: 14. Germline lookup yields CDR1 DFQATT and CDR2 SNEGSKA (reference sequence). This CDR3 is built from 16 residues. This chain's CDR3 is CSALTRERGGRETQYF. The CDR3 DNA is TGCAGTGCCCTTACCAGGGAGCGGGGGGGACGAGAGACCCAGTACTTC.

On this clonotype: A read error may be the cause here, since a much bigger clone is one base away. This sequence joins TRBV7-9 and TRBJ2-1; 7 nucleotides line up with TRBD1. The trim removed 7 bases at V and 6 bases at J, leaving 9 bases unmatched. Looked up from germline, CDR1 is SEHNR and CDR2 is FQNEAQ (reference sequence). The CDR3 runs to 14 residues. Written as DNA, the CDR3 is TGTGCCAGCATGGCGGAGGCAGGGGGCAATGAGCAGTTCTTC. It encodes CASMAEAGGNEQFF.

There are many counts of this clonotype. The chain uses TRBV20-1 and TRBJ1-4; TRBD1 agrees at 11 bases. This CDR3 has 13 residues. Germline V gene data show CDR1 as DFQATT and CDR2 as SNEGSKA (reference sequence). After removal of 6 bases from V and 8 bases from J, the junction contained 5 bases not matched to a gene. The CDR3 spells CSARTGGEEKLFF. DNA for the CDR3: TGCAGTGCGCGGACAGGGGGCGAGGAAAAACTGTTTTTT.

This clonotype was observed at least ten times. The CDR3 DNA sequence: TGCGCCAGCCGGTTGCCAGGGATTAACTATGGCTACACCTTC. Amino acid sequence: CASRLPGINYGYTF. This sequence joins TRBV5-1 and TRBJ1-2; possible D gene TRBD1, 5 bases. Deletions cut 7 bases from V and 1 base from J, with 14 bases between. Germline values: CDR1 SGHRS, CDR2 YFSETQ. This CDR3 is built from 14 residues.

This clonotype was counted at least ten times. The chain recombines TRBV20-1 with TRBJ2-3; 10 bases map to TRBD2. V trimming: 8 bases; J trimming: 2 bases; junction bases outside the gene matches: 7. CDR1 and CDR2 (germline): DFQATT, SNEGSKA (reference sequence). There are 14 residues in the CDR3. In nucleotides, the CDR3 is TGCAGTTCTAAAGCGGGGGGGATCACAGATACGCAGTATTTT. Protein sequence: CSSKAGGITDTQYF.

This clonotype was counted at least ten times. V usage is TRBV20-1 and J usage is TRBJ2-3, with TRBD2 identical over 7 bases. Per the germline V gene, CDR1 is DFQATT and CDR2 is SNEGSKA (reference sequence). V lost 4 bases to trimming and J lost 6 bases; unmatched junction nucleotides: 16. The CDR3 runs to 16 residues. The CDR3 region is CSATPGYAGDFDTQYF. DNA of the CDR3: TGCAGTGCTACTCCCGGGTATGCGGGGGATTTCGATACGCAGTATTTT.

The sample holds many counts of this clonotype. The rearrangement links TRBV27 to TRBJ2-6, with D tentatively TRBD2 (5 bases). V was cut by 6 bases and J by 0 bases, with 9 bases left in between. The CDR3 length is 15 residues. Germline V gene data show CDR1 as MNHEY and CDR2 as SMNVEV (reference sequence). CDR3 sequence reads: CASRRDYSGANVLTF. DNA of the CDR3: TGTGCCAGCAGGAGAGACTACTCTGGGGCCAACGTCCTGACTTTC.

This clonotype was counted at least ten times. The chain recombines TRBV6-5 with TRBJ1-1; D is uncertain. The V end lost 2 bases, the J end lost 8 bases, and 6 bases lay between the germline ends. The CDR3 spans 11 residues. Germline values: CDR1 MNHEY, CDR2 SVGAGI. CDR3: CASSYMAEAFF. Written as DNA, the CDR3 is TGTGCCAGCAGTTACATGGCAGAAGCTTTCTTT.

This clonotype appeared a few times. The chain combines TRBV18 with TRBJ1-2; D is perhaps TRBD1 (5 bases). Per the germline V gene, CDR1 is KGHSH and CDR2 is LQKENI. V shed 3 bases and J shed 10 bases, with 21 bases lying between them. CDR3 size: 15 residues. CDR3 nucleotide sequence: TGTGCCAGCTCACCCGACTTATGGGCTGGGGGAGACTACACCTTC. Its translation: CASSPDLWAGGDYTF.

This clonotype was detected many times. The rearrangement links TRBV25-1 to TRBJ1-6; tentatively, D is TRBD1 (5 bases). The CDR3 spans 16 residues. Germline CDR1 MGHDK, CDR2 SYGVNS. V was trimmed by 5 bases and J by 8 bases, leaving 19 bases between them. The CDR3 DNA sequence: TGTGCCAGCAGTCCCATGAGGGGCGCTGGTTATTCACCCCTCCACTTT. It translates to CASSPMRGAGYSPLHF.

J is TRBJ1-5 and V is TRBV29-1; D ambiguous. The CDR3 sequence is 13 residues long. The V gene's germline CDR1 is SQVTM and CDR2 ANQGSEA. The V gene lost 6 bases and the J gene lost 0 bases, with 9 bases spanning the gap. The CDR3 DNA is TGCAGCGTGGTGGACTCTAGCAATCAGCCCCAGCATTTT. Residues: CSVVDSSNQPQHF.

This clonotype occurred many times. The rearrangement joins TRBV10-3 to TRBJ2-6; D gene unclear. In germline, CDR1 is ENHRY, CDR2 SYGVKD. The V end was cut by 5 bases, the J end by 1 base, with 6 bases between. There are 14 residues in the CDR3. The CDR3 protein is CAISTDSGANVLTF. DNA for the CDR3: TGTGCCATCAGTACAGATTCTGGGGCCAACGTCCTGACTTTC.

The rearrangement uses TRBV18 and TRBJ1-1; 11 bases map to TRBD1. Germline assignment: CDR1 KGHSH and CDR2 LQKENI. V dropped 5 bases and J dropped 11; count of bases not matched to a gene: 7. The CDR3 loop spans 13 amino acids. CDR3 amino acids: CASSSGQGDEAFF. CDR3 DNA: TGTGCCAGCTCATCGGGACAGGGGGATGAGGCTTTCTTT. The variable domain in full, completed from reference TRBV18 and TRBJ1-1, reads NAGVMQNPRHLVRRRGQEARLRCSPMKGHSHVYWYRQLPEEGLKFMVYLQKENIIDESGMPKERFSAEFPKEGPSILRIQQVVRGDSAAYFCASSSGQGDEAFFGQGTRLTVV.

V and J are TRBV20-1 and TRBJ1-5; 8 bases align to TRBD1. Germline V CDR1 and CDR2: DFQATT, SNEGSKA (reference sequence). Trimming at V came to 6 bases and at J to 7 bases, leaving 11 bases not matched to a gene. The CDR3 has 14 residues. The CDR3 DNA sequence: TGCAGTGCCCGGATCGCCAGGGGGCAACAGCCCCAGCATTTT. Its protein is CSARIARGQQPQHF.

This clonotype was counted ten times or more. The CDR3 reads CASRRGGSDTQYF. The CDR3 DNA reads TGTGCCAGCAGAAGGGGGGGTTCAGATACGCAGTATTTT. The V gene is TRBV25-1, the J gene TRBJ2-3; TRBD2 might be the D (7 bases). V lost 6 bases and J 4 bases, leaving 11 bases between the germline ends. This CDR3 region has 13 residues. The germline V gene encodes CDR1 MGHDK and CDR2 SYGVNS.

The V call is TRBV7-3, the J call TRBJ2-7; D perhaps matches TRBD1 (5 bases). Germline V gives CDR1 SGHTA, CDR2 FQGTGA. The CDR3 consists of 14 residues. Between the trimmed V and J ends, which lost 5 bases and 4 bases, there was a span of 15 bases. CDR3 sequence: CASSQGDSRYEQYF. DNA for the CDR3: TGTGCCAGCAGCCAAGGGGATTCCCGATACGAGCAGTACTTC.

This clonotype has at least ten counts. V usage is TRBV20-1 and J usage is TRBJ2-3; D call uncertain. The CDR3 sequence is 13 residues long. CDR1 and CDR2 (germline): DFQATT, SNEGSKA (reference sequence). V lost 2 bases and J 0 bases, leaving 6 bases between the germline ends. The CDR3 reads CSARTTSTDTQYF. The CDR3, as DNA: TGCAGTGCTAGAACTACTAGCACAGATACGCAGTATTTT.

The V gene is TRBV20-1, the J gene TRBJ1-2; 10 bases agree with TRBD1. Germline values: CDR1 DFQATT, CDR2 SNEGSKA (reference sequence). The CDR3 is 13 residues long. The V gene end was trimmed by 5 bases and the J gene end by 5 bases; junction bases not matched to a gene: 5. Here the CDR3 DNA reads TGCAGTGCTCCGGACAGGGGGGGTTATGGCTACACCTTC. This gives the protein CSAPDRGGYGYTF.

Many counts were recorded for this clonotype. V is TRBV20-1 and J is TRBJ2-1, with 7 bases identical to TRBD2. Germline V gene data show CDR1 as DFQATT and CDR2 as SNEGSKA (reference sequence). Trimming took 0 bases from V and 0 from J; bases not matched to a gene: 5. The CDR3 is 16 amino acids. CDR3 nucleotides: TGCAGTGCTAGAGATGCGGGGGAGAGCTCCTACAATGAGCAGTTCTTC. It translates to CSARDAGESSYNEQFF.

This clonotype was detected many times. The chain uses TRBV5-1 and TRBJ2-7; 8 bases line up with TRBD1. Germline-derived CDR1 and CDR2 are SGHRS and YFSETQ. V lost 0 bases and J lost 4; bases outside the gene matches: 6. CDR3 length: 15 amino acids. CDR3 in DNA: TGCGCCAGCAGCTTGGTATCAGGGGGCGAATACGAGCAGTACTTC. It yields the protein CASSLVSGGEYEQYF.

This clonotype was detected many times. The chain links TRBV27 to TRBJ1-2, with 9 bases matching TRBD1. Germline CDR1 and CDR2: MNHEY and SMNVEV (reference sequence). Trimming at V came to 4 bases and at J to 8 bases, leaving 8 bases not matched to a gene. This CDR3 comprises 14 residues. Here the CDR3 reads CASSSPGTGNGYTF. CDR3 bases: TGTGCCAGCAGTTCCCCCGGGACAGGGAACGGCTACACCTTC.

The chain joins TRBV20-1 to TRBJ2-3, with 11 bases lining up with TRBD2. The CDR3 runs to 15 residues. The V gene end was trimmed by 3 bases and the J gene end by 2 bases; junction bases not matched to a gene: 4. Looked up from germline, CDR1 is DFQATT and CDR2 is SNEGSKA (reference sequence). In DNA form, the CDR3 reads TGCAGTGCTAGGGCTAGCGGGGGGTACACAGATACGCAGTATTTT. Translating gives CSARASGGYTDTQYF.

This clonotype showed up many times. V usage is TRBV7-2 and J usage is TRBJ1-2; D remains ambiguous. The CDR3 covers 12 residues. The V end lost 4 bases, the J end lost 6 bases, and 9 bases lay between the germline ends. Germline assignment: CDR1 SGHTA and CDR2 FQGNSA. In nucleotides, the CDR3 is TGTGCCAGCAGCTCTTGGGCGGATGGCTACACCTTC. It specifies CASSSWADGYTF.

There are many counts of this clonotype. CDR3 residues: CASSQGTSGGTRVFF. CDR3 DNA sequence: TGTGCCAGCAGCCAAGGGACTAGCGGGGGGACTCGTGTGTTCTTC. The rearrangement uses TRBV11-1 and TRBJ2-1, with 15 bases identical to TRBD2. The CDR3 runs 15 residues. The junction had 11 bases not matched to a gene; V was cut back by 5 bases and J by 15 bases. Germline CDR1 and CDR2: SGHAT and FQDESV (reference sequence).